This is a list of T cell receptor beta chains from one sample in a study of OX40 agonist ivuxolimab in advanced cancers. Sequenced by immunoSEQ multiplex PCR; TCRdb stores in-frame clones only, minus some. In the table there are 50,000 to 55,000 clones, approximately 80% of which are singletons. The starting material was CD4+ or CD8+ T cells sorted from blood, obtained in a trial of the OX40 agonist ivuxolimab. Receptors were obtained from an adult with an advanced solid tumor such as melanoma, head and neck, liver or kidney cancer. The CDR3 runs from the conserved cysteine through the conserved F or W. The D gene is left open where the match is weak. Only some rows state a clone size, as once, few, many or a class for expanded clones.

TRBV28	TRBJ1-1	.	few	TGTGCCAGCAGTTTGCCAGGGCCGATGAACACTGAAGCTTTCTTT	CASSLPGPMNTEAFF
TRBV11-1	TRBJ1-1	.	.	TGTGCCAGCAGCTCGAACCGGGATAAAGCTTTCTTT	CASSSNRDKAFF
TRBV2	TRBJ1-2	TRBD1	.	TGTGCCAGCAGGGGACAGATAATCGGCTTCTACACCTTC	CASRGQIIGFYTF
TRBV5-1	TRBJ1-1	.	once	TGCGCCAGCAGCCTCATCGACCGGAACACTGAAGCTTTCTTT	CASSLIDRNTEAFF
TRBV2	TRBJ1-5	.	.	TGTGCCAGCAGGAGACAGTATAGCAATCAGCCCCAGCATTTT	CASRRQYSNQPQHF
TRBV27	TRBJ1-6	.	.	TGTGCCAGCACCCTTAACAGGGATGGCTCCTATAATTCACCCCTCCACTTT	CASTLNRDGSYNSPLHF
TRBV4-1	TRBJ1-2	.	.	TGCGCCAGCAGCCAAGATTCTGGACTCTATGGCTACACCTTC	CASSQDSGLYGYTF
TRBV5-5	TRBJ2-3	.	.	TGTGCCAGCAGTCGAACTTGGAACACAGATACGCAGTATTTT	CASSRTWNTDTQYF
TRBV11-2	TRBJ2-1	TRBD2	.	TGTGCCAGCAGCCGGGGACTAAACAATGAGCAGTTCTTC	CASSRGLNNEQFF
TRBV2	TRBJ2-1	.	.	TGTGCCATCCCTGCTAGCGATGGATTTCGGACCTACAATGAGCAGTTCTTC	CAIPASDGFRTYNEQFF
TRBV5-1	TRBJ2-3	.	few	TGCGCCAGCAGGGGGGACTCGAGGGCTACGCAGTATTTT	CASRGDSRATQYF
TRBV6-8	TRBJ1-5	TRBD1	few	TGTGCCAGCAGCTGGGGACAGGGCAATAGTCCCCAGCATTTT	CASSWGQGNSPQHF
TRBV5-1	TRBJ1-5	TRBD1	.	TGCGCCAGCAGCTACGGGACAGCTAGCAATCAGCCCCAGCATTTT	CASSYGTASNQPQHF
TRBV27	TRBJ2-5	TRBD1	.	TGTGCCTCTTCAGACAGGGGGCCTTGGGAGACCCAGTACTTC	CASSDRGPWETQYF
TRBV7-3	TRBJ2-5	.	.	TGTGCCAGCAGCTCCGGTCCGGGACGGGACCAAGAGACCCAGTACTTC	CASSSGPGRDQETQYF
TRBV5-6	TRBJ1-2	TRBD1	once	TGTGCCAGCAGCTTGGATTTGGGACAGATTAACTATGGCTACACCTTC	CASSLDLGQINYGYTF
TRBV9	TRBJ2-3	.	.	TGTGCCAGCAGCGTAGGGACGTACCTCACAGATACGCAGTATTTT	CASSVGTYLTDTQYF
TRBV27	TRBJ2-1	TRBD2	.	TGTGCCAGCAGTTTAAAGGGGACTAGCGGGGGGCCCCAGGGTACAATGAAGCAGTTCTTC	CASSLKGTSGGPQGTMKQFF
TRBV7-3	TRBJ2-1	.	once	TGTGCCAGCAGCTTACATGGTAGCGGAGCCTACAATGAGCAGTTCTTC	CASSLHGSGAYNEQFF
TRBV7-7	TRBJ2-5	.	.	TGTGCCAGCAGCTCCACAGGGATTGGAGAGACCCAGTACTTC	CASSSTGIGETQYF
TRBV19	TRBJ1-5	.	medium-sized	TGTGCCAGTAGTAGCCAGGGCCAGCCCCAGCATTTT	CASSSQGQPQHF
TRBV7-2	TRBJ2-1	TRBD2	few	TGTGCCAGCAGCCAAACCGGGACTAGCATTGAGCAGTTCTTC	CASSQTGTSIEQFF
TRBV11-1	TRBJ2-7	TRBD1	medium-sized	TGTGCCAGCAGCCGGGACAGGTCCTACGAGCAGTACTTC	CASSRDRSYEQYF
TRBV5-6	TRBJ1-6	TRBD1	.	TGTGCCAGCAGCTTGCAGGGGGCTCGAAGGAATTCACCCCTCCACTTT	CASSLQGARRNSPLHF
TRBV25-1	TRBJ1-3	.	.	TGTGCCAGCAGTGAATCAGGGTGGGGAAACACCATATATTTT	CASSESGWGNTIYF
TRBV7-8	TRBJ2-7	.	once	TGTGCCAGCAGCCGCGCCCGAGGTTCCTACGAGCAGTACTTC	CASSRARGSYEQYF
TRBV28	TRBJ2-7	TRBD1	.	TGTGCCAGCACTCTAGAACCCGGGACAGTGAAAAAGGGGCAGTACTTC	CASTLEPGTVKKGQYF
TRBV2	TRBJ1-3	.	.	TGTGCCAGCAGTCCAGCACTCTCTGGAAACACCATATATTTT	CASSPALSGNTIYF
TRBV5-1	TRBJ2-7	TRBD2	few	TGCGCCAGCAAAGTACTAGCGGGGGCGTACGAGCAGTACTTC	CASKVLAGAYEQYF
TRBV4-1	TRBJ2-2	.	.	TGCGCCAGCAGCCAAGCGGGCGGGGTTAAGGGGACCGGGGAGCTGTTTTTT	CASSQAGGVKGTGELFF
TRBV2	TRBJ1-4	.	few	TGTGCCAGCAGTGCAGAGATGAATGAAAAACTGTTTTTT	CASSAEMNEKLFF
TRBV4-1	TRBJ2-3	TRBD1	few	TGCGCCAGCAGCCAAGCAGACAGGGGTGAAGATACGCAGTATTTT	CASSQADRGEDTQYF
TRBV2	TRBJ1-4	.	.	TGTGCCAGCAGTCGGAATAATGAAAAACTGTTTTTT	CASSRNNEKLFF
TRBV2	TRBJ1-5	TRBD1	.	TGTGCCAGCAGTGGGGACAGACCCCATCAGCCCCAGCATTTT	CASSGDRPHQPQHF
TRBV18	TRBJ1-2	TRBD1	.	TGTGCCAGCTCACCGGGACAGGGGGCGCGGGGCTATGGCTACACCTTC	CASSPGQGARGYGYTF
TRBV7-9	TRBJ1-1	.	.	TGTGCCAGCAGCTCCTCCCTGGGGGGAGACACTGAAGCTTTCTTT	CASSSSLGGDTEAFF
TRBV9	TRBJ1-1	.	.	TGTGCCAGCAGCGTAGCACCGGGGCATAGTGAAGCTTTCTTT	CASSVAPGHSEAFF
TRBV19	TRBJ1-6	.	once	TGTGCCAGTAGTTCCCAGGGGCATTATAATTCACCCCTCCACTTT	CASSSQGHYNSPLHF
TRBV5-6	TRBJ1-2	.	.	TGTGCCAGCAGCTTGCGGGGGGCGACTATGGGCTACACCTTC	CASSLRGATMGYTF
TRBV14	TRBJ2-7	.	.	TGTGCCAGCAGCCAGGGACCGGGGAACAACGAGCAGTACTTC	CASSQGPGNNEQYF
TRBV9	TRBJ1-1	.	.	TGTGCCAGCAGCGTAGTCGCCGGGAAGAACACTGAAGCTTTCTTT	CASSVVAGKNTEAFF
TRBV7-9	TRBJ2-5	TRBD1	.	TGTGCCAGCAATAGGGGACAGGGAAAGGAGACCCAGTACTTC	CASNRGQGKETQYF
TRBV6-1	TRBJ2-1	.	.	TGTGCCAGCAGTGAAGCAGGACGGTCCTACAATGAGCAGTTCTTC	CASSEAGRSYNEQFF
TRBV4-3	TRBJ2-1	.	.	TGCGCCAGCAGCCAAGAGGCAGGGACGAATGAGCAGTTCTTC	CASSQEAGTNEQFF
TRBV18	TRBJ2-7	.	.	TGTGCCAGCTCACCCGACGACAGTCTCTACGAGCAGTACTTC	CASSPDDSLYEQYF
TRBV7-2	TRBJ1-5	.	.	TGTGCCAGCAGCTTGTGGCAGGGTAGCAATCAGCCCCAGCATTTT	CASSLWQGSNQPQHF
TRBV18	TRBJ2-2	.	.	TGTGCCAGCTCACCGGGCTCGAACACCGGGGAGCTGTTTTTT	CASSPGSNTGELFF
TRBV7-9	TRBJ2-3	TRBD2	.	TGTGCCAGCAGATATGTAGGACTAGCGGGAGATACGCAGTATTTT	CASRYVGLAGDTQYF